This T cell receptor (beta chain) was sequenced for a study of blood T cell repertoires in COVID-19. Assay: immunoSEQ multiplex PCR; the TCRdb copy retains only in-frame clones and omits some. The sample consists of approximately 160,000 clones, more than 75% of them appearing once. The CDR3 length is 14 residues. Germline V lookup: CDR1 SEHNR, CDR2 FQNEAQ (reference sequence). V lost 1 base and J lost 7, with 13 bases in between. The source is a woman in her forties or fifties who had recovered from COVID-19. This chain uses TRBV7-9 with TRBJ1-2, with D maybe TRBD1 (6 bases). Sequencing was carried out using PBMCs or T cells enriched from blood (not recorded which). The CDR3 nucleotides are TGTGCCAGCAGCTTAGAAACAGGGACCGTTGGCTACACCTTC. Translating it yields CASSLETGTVGYTF.